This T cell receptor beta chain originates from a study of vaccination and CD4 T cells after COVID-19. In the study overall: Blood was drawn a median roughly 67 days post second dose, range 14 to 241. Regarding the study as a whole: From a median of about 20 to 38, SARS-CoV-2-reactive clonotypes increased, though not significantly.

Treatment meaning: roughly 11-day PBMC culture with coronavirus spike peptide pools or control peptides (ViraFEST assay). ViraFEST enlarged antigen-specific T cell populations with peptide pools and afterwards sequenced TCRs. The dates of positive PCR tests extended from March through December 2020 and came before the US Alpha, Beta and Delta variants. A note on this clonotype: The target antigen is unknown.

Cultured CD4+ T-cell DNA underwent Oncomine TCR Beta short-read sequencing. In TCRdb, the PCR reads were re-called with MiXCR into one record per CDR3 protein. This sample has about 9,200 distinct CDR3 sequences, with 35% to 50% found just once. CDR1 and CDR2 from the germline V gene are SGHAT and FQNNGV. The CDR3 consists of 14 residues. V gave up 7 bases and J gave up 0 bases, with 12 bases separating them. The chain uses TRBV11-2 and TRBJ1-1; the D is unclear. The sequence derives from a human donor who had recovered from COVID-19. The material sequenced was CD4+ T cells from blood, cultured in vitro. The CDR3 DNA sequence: TGTGCCAGCACCAAGGGAGATTTGAACACTGAAGCTTTCTTT. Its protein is CASTKGDLNTEAFF. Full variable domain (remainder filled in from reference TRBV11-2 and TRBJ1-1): EAGVAQSPRYKIIEKRQSVAFWCNPISGHATLYWYQQILGQGPKLLIQFQNNGVVDDSQLPKDRFSAERLKGVDSTLKIQPAKLEDSAVYLCASTKGDLNTEAFFGQGTRLTVV.